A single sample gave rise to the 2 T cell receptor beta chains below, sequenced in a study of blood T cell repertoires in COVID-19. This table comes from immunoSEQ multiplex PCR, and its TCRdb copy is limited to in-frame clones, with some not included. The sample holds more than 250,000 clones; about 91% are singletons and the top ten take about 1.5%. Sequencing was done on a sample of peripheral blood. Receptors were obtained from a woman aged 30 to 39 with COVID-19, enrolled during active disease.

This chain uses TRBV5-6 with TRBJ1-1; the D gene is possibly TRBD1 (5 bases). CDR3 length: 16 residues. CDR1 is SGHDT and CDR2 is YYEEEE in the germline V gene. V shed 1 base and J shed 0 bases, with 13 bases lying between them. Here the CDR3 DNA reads TGTGCCAGCAGCTTGCGACAGTATCTATTGAACACTGAAGCTTTCTTT. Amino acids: CASSLRQYLLNTEAFF.

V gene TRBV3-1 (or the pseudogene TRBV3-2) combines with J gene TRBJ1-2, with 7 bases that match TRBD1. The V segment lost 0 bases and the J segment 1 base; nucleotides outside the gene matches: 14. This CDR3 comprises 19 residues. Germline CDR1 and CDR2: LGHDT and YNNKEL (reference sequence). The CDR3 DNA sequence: TGTGCCAGCAGCCAAGAAAGCCTTTACCGGGACAGATATAACTATGGCTACACCTTC. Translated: CASSQESLYRDRYNYGYTF.